These T cell receptor beta chains were read from a single sample in a study of T cells after yellow fever vaccination. TCRdb re-called the 5' RACE reads through MiXCR, storing one row per CDR3 protein. The sample comprises 500,000 to 550,000 distinct CDR3 sequences, just over 20% of which are singletons, and about a sixth rests with the top ten. The starting material was PBMCs, obtained approximately 20 days after the first yellow fever vaccination. These receptor sequences come from a man between 18 and 35 years old who received the YFV17D yellow fever vaccine. Each CDR3 is given with its conserved first and last residue. A D gene is named only where the DNA matches it firmly. For some rows the clone size is stated as once, few or many, or as a class when expanded; others skip it.

cdr3_aa v_call clone_size d_call
CASSGSGFSTDTQYF TRBV6-1 NA NA
CASSEAPKQYF TRBV2 few NA
CASSFGGISTDTQYF TRBV5-1 NA NA
CASSWRLEPGAEAFF TRBV7-9 NA NA
CATSYRQGASDTQYF TRBV15 NA TRBD1
CASQTASYEQYF TRBV2 NA NA
CASGLVSDRDEQYF TRBV12-5 NA TRBD1
CASSLVGRVNEQFF TRBV5-5 NA NA
CASTRHEVNNGYTF TRBV6-2/TRBV6-3 NA NA
CATGSGMNTEAFF TRBV10-3 NA NA
CAWSTGSNYGYTF TRBV30 few NA
CASSPRARNTEAFF TRBV7-2 few NA
CASSLQRTAYTF TRBV12-3/TRBV12-4 NA NA
CASSVGGQEGYGYTF TRBV9 NA TRBD1
CSAPTGGSANYGYTF TRBV20-1 many TRBD1
CASSFSGGRTDTQYF TRBV7-2 NA TRBD2
CASGAGQLATNEKLFF TRBV5-1 once NA
CSAPVRTSAADTQYF TRBV20-1 few TRBD2
CASSHGGLGTLNTGELFF TRBV4-1 few TRBD2
CASNPPWGSPLYEQYF TRBV6-1 NA NA
CATSDSGESGGAHEQFF TRBV24-1 NA TRBD2
CASSAVGSYNEQFF TRBV27 NA NA
CASAGRAATDTQYF TRBV6-1 few NA
CASSFLDVGSYEQYF TRBV7-8 NA NA
CASSSRPTSGGVSSYNEQFF TRBV5-1 NA TRBD2
CSANVGGRNEKLFF TRBV29-1 many NA
CASSFEPGVDYGYTF TRBV5-5 few NA
CASSPREGHEQFF TRBV18 NA TRBD2
CSASKGDQPQHF TRBV20-1 NA NA